The entry below describes one TCR beta chain. This receptor's antigen is unknown. No much larger clonotype is one base removed from it; base qualities were not supplied. In the germline V gene, CDR1 corresponds to SGHNT and CDR2 to YENEEA. Trimming leaves V shorter by 5 bases and J shorter by 11 bases, with the junction holding 12 bases beyond the gene matches. Measured from the cysteine to the phenylalanine, the CDR3 is 14 residues long. The DNA shown is the 42-base CDR3, in frame from base 1. Libraries were constructed by the immunoSEQ multiplex PCR assay. For most patients, genomic DNA was isolated using the Qiagen DNeasy Blood and Tissue Kit and was shipped frozen to Adaptive Biotechnologies for TCR sequencing. High-throughput TCR-beta CDR3 sequencing of genomic DNA from most patients was performed by Adaptive Biotechnologies. Under the source paper's analysis protocol: TCR sequencing data were retrieved from Adaptive's ImmunoSEQ software for around 20 patients, whereas a few other patients were processed with MiXCR and VDJtools. To correct CD4 versus CD8 sorting errors, sequences present in both subsets at a frequency ratio below 5:1 were removed. CDR3 nucleotide sequences shared between donor and recipient were removed because their origin could not be assigned. To count as alloreactive, a clone needed at least 2-fold expansion over unstimulated cells and a minimum CFSE-low frequency of 0.002% (template counts) or 0.001% (read counts). Clones detected in sequenced pre-transplant spleen, lymph node, or MLR CFSE-low populations of the donor or recipient were defined as mappable. The cumulative frequency of alloreactive clones was calculated as a percentage of all sequences, weighted by copy number. TCRdb mirrors the immuneACCESS table, restricted to in-frame sequences. Some clones are absent from its copies; in checked studies, under half trace to an unresolved V gene, and the reason for the others is unknown. V, J and clone size reflect that table, while D and trimming were determined from the DNA. The sample yields about 130,000 clones; about nine tenths were counted once. The ten largest clones capture approximately 0.2% of the sample.

The data were taken from a study of graft-versus-host responses after intestinal transplantation (dated by TCRdb to the early 2020s). Context from the whole study: The transplants that recipients got were multivisceral, liver-intestinal, or isolated intestinal. All recipients received anti-thymocyte globulin induction followed by maintenance tacrolimus and steroids for approximately 3 years. After intestinal transplantation, graft-versus-host and host-versus-graft alloreactive T cell clones were followed in the graft, circulation and bone marrow using bulk TCR-beta CDR3 sequencing. Alloreactive clones were identified by sequencing pre-transplant mixed lymphocyte reaction products and comparing them with unstimulated pre-transplant donor and recipient T cells. The cohort enrolled approximately 24 intestinal transplant recipients including one retransplant, and a few patients lacking pretransplant specimens were excluded. A peak of at least 4% donor T cells among recipient peripheral blood mononuclear cells was the definition used for donor T cell macrochimerism. Rather than being sequenced by the commercial service, samples from a few later patients were sequenced in-house on an Illumina MiSeq and processed with MiXCR.

In light of the paper, this sample's time point label describes: cells obtained before transplantation from donor or recipient. CD3+CD4+ and CD3+CD8+ populations were FACS-sorted from unstimulated pre-transplant donor and recipient cells taken from spleen or lymph nodes. General findings and caveats noted by the study authors: Early after transplant, declines in HvG clones were associated with peak levels of circulating GvH clones. GvH clones were detected in recipient bone marrow, and some of these GvH clones were observed earlier in ileal mucosa or blood, consistent with an intestinal mucosal origin. In the allografts of patients with donor T cell macrochimerism, GvH to HvG T cell clonal ratios were high. The relatively low number and heterogeneity of intestinal transplant patients limited the conclusions.

The receptor's source is a human donor who received an intestinal transplant. Specimen: unstimulated CD4+ T cells sorted from spleen or lymph node cells, collected before intestinal transplant. This chain is built from TRBV11-3 and TRBJ2-4; TRBD2 aligns with 7 central bases. The CDR3 reads as follows: CASSTAPQRGLQYF. The bases are TGTGCCAGCAGCACAGCTCCACAGCGGGGCCTTCAGTACTTC.